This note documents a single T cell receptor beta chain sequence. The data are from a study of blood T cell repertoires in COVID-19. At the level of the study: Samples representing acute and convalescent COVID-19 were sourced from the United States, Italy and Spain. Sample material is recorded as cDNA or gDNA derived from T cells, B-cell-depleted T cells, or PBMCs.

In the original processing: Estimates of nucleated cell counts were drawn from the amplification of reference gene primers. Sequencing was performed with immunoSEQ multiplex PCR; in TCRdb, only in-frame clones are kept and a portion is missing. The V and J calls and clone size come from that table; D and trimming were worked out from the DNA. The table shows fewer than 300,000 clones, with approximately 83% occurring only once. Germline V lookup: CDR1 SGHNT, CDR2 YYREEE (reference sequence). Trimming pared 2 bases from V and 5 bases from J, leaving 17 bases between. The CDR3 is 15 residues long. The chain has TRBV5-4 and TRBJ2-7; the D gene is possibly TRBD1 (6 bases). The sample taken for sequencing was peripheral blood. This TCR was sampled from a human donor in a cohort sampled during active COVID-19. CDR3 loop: CASSLVGGQLDEQYF. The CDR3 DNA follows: TGTGCCAGCAGCTTAGTGGGTGGACAGTTAGACGAGCAGTACTTC.